The 20 T cell receptor beta chains given below trace back to one sample, sequenced in a study of T cell responses to AZD1222 COVID-19 vaccine. The protocol was immunoSEQ multiplex PCR, while the TCRdb copy is restricted to in-frame clones and leaves out a portion. This sample has approximately 180,000 clones, with 85% to 95% found just once. The material sequenced was peripheral blood, taken 28 days after the second dose of the MenACWY control vaccine. The receptor set was obtained from an adult who received the MenACWY meningococcal vaccine as a control.

The table lists this clone with a few counts. The chain is built from TRBV9 and TRBJ2-3, with D unclear. The CDR3 is made up of 14 amino acids. The V and J ends lost 0 bases and 2 bases respectively, with 7 bases between them. In germline, CDR1 is SGDLS, CDR2 YYNGEE. Here the CDR3 reads CASSVVGVTDTQYF. The CDR3 nucleotides read TGTGCCAGCAGCGTAGTTGGGGTCACAGATACGCAGTATTTT.

The chain employs TRBV3-1 (or the pseudogene TRBV3-2) and TRBJ1-6; perhaps TRBD1 as D (6 bases). Trimming removed 8 bases from V and 7 bases from J, with 18 bases in between. The germline V gene has CDR1 LGHDT and CDR2 YNNKEL (reference sequence). This CDR3 region has 15 residues. CDR3 loop: CASVQRGARNSPLHF. The CDR3 nucleotides are TGTGCCAGCGTCCAGCGGGGGGCAAGAAATTCACCCCTCCACTTT.

The CDR3 is CASSTRQGLRYGYTF. As DNA, the CDR3 is TGCGCCAGCAGCACCCGACAGGGGCTTCGGTATGGCTACACCTTC. The chain uses TRBV4-3 and TRBJ1-2; 8 bases are a match to TRBD1. The CDR3 is made up of 15 amino acids. Germline values: CDR1 LGHNA, CDR2 YSLEER. The ends lost 5 bases at V and 5 bases at J; junction bases unmatched: 10.

The chain employs TRBV7-2 and TRBJ1-2; 9 bases are a match to TRBD1. This CDR3 contains 14 residues. Germline values: CDR1 SGHTA, CDR2 FQGNSA. V shed 1 base, J shed 7 bases, and the junction held 4 bases outside the gene matches. The CDR3 sequence: CASSLDGQGFGYTF. CDR3 DNA: TGTGCCAGCAGCTTAGACGGACAGGGGTTTGGCTACACCTTC.

V is TRBV6-5 and J is TRBJ1-2, with D possibly being TRBD1 (5 bases). This CDR3 region has 15 residues. V lost 0 bases, J lost 2 bases, and 10 bases lay in between. Germline V gene sequence: CDR1 MNHEY, CDR2 SVGAGI. CDR3 sequence (DNA): TGTGCCAGCAGTTACTCTGGCAGGGTCAACTATGGCTACACCTTC. This codes for CASSYSGRVNYGYTF.

The J gene is TRBJ1-1, the V gene TRBV18; a possible D gene is TRBD1 (5 bases). The germline V gene encodes CDR1 KGHSH and CDR2 LQKENI. This CDR3 has 13 residues. The V gene lost 3 bases and the J gene lost 8 bases, with 13 bases spanning the gap. In DNA form, the CDR3 reads TGTGCCAGCTCACCCGGACAATTCACCGAAGCTTTCTTT. Translation: CASSPGQFTEAFF.

The gene calls are TRBV27 and TRBJ2-1; D is possibly TRBD1 (6 bases). Per germline, CDR1 MNHEY and CDR2 SMNVEV (reference sequence). V lost 5 bases and J 7 bases, leaving 15 bases between the germline ends. CDR3 length: 14 residues. CDR3 in DNA: TGTGCCAGCAGTCTCAACAGGGTAGCGAATGAGCAGTTCTTC. It specifies CASSLNRVANEQFF.

The chain employs TRBV24-1 and TRBJ2-3, with TRBD1 matching over 7 bases. Trimming at V came to 2 bases and at J to 6 bases, leaving 10 bases not matched to a gene. From germline, CDR1 is KGHDR and CDR2 SFDVKD. This CDR3 has 16 residues. CDR3 loop: CATSDYTGVSPDTQYF. The DNA for the CDR3 is TGTGCCACCAGTGATTATACAGGGGTCTCTCCGGATACGCAGTATTTT.

V gene TRBV24-1 combines with J gene TRBJ1-2, with 8 bases that match TRBD1. J gave up 4 bases and V 4 bases, and 4 bases lay outside the gene matches. Germline V gene lookup returns CDR1 KGHDR and CDR2 SFDVKD. This CDR3 is 14 amino acids long. CDR3 coding DNA: TGTGCCACCAGTGACCACGGGACAGGCTATGGCTACACCTTC. Protein sequence: CATSDHGTGYGYTF.

The gene calls are TRBV7-2 and TRBJ2-2, with a possible D match to TRBD2 (5 bases). Germline CDR1 reads SGHTA; CDR2 reads FQGNSA. V lost 1 base and J 1 base, leaving 7 bases between the germline ends. The CDR3 runs 15 residues. For the CDR3, the DNA is TGTGCCAGCAGCTTAGGGGCGGGGAACACCGGGGAGCTGTTTTTT. Translated: CASSLGAGNTGELFF.

This chain joins TRBV29-1 and TRBJ1-3, with D perhaps matching TRBD1 (6 bases). There are 15 residues in the CDR3. V lost 3 bases to trimming and J lost 4 bases, with 16 bases between them. CDR1 and CDR2 (germline): SQVTM, ANQGSEA. The CDR3 DNA is TGCAGCGTTGATGTACGGGGGGCGTACGGAAACACCATATATTTT. It codes for CSVDVRGAYGNTIYF. The full variable domain, its missing parts supplied by reference TRBV29-1 and TRBJ1-3, is SAVISQKPSRDICQRGTSLTIQCQVDSQVTMMFWYRQQPGQSLTLIATANQGSEATYESGFVIDKFPISRPNLTFSTLTVSNMSPEDSSIYLCSVDVRGAYGNTIYFGEGSWLTVV.

The V and J genes are TRBV9 and TRBJ1-6, with 7 bases fitting TRBD1. CDR3 size: 15 residues. The junction had 9 bases not matched to a gene; V was cut back by 3 bases and J by 9 bases. In germline, CDR1 is SGDLS, CDR2 YYNGEE. Here the CDR3 DNA reads TGTGCCAGCAGCGAGACAGGGAGGATGAGTTCACCCCTCCACTTT. Its translation: CASSETGRMSSPLHF.

V is TRBV14 and J is TRBJ2-7; D is ambiguous. This CDR3 has 14 amino acids. The germline gives CDR1 SGHDN, CDR2 FVKESK. The V and J ends lost 4 bases and 2 bases respectively, with 12 bases between them. CDR3 residues: CASSPDLNTYEQYF. The CDR3 DNA is TGTGCCAGCAGCCCGGACCTCAACACCTACGAGCAGTACTTC.

The gene calls are TRBV7-9 and TRBJ2-2, with 10 bases aligning to TRBD1. The CDR3 runs to 17 residues. Trimming at V came to 2 bases and at J to 5 bases, leaving 8 bases not matched to a gene. The germline CDR1 and CDR2 sequences are SEHNR and FQNEAQ (reference sequence). The CDR3 is CASSLPWTGGRTGELFF. Written as DNA, the CDR3 is TGTGCCAGCAGCTTACCCTGGACAGGGGGGAGAACCGGGGAGCTGTTTTTT.

As regards this clone: This same CDR3 is encoded by further DNA sequences in the sample. This chain connects TRBV18 to TRBJ1-5; D not certain. From germline, CDR1 is KGHSH and CDR2 LQKENI. The CDR3 covers 12 residues. Trimming cost V 2 bases and J 1 base, with 0 bases left between them. CDR3 protein: CASSPSNQPQHF. DNA of the CDR3: TGTGCCAGCTCACCAAGCAATCAGCCCCAGCATTTT.

This clone was observed a single time. This sequence joins TRBV5-1 and TRBJ2-5; the match to TRBD2 covers 12 bases. This CDR3 spans 16 amino acids. V lost 5 bases, J lost 6 bases, and 11 bases stayed unmatched. CDR1 is SGHRS and CDR2 is YFSETQ in the germline V gene. The CDR3 nucleotides are TGCGCCAGCAGTCTCCGACTAGCGGGAGAGGTGAAGACCCAGTACTTC. It is translated as CASSLRLAGEVKTQYF. The full variable domain, with the rest looked up from reference TRBV5-1 and TRBJ2-5, is KAGVTQTPRYLIKTRGQQVTLSCSPISGHRSVSWYQQTPGQGLQFLFEYFSETQRNKGNFPGRFSGRQFSNSRSEMNVSTLELGDSALYLCASSLRLAGEVKTQYFGPGTRLLVL.

The rearrangement uses TRBV28 and TRBJ1-2, with D perhaps TRBD1 (6 bases). The V end was cut by 6 bases, the J end by 8 bases, with 13 bases between. This CDR3 is 12 amino acids long. Germline V gene sequence: CDR1 MDHEN, CDR2 SYDVKM. The chain's CDR3 is CASRRSGGGYTF. In DNA, the CDR3 is TGTGCCAGCAGACGGTCCGGGGGCGGCTACACCTTC.

The gene calls are TRBV15 and TRBJ1-6, with D unclear. In germline, CDR1 is LNHNV, CDR2 YYDKDF (reference sequence). The CDR3 is 13 amino acids. Trimming left V 0 bases short and J 10 bases short, with 7 bases between. Here the CDR3 DNA reads TGTGCCACCAGCAGAGAGTTGCGGTCACCCCTCCACTTT. Its translation is CATSRELRSPLHF. The full variable domain, rest sourced from reference TRBV15 and TRBJ1-6, is DAMVIQNPRYQVTQFGKPVTLSCSQTLNHNVMYWYQQKSSQAPKLLFHYYDKDFNNEADTPDNFQSRRPNTSFCFLDIRSPGLGDTAMYLCATSRELRSPLHFGNGTRLTVT.

This clone came up once. The chain is built from TRBV24-1 and TRBJ2-3, with D unclear. V lost 5 bases and J 0 bases, leaving 11 bases between the germline ends. The germline CDR1 and CDR2 sequences are KGHDR and SFDVKD. The CDR3 runs 15 residues. The CDR3 DNA reads TGTGCCACCAGTGCAAGTGGGCCTAGCACAGATACGCAGTATTTT. Translating gives CATSASGPSTDTQYF.

The gene calls are TRBV2 and TRBJ2-5; 9 bases line up with TRBD1. J gave up 5 bases and V 6 bases, and 4 bases lay outside the gene matches. Germline V gene sequence: CDR1 SNHLY, CDR2 FYNNEI. The CDR3 length is 13 residues. The CDR3 DNA follows: TGTGCCAGCAGACAGGGGGCGTATGAGACCCAGTACTTC. Translating gives CASRQGAYETQYF.